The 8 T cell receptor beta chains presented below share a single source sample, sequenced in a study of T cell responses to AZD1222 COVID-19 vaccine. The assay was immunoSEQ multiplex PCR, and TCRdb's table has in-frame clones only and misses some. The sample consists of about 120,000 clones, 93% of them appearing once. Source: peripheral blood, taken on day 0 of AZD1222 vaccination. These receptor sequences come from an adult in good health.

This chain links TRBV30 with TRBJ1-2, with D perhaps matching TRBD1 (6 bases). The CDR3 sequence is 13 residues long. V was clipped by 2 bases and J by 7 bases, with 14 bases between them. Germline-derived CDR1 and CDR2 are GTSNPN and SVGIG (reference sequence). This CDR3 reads CAWSWGGTGGYTF. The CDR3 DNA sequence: TGTGCCTGGAGTTGGGGGGGCACCGGTGGCTACACCTTC.

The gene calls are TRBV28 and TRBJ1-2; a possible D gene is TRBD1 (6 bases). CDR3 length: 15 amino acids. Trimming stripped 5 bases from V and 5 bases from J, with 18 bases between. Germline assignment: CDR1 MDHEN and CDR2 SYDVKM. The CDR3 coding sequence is TGTGCCAGCAGTCAACAGGGTTTGTGGGGGTATGGCTACACCTTC. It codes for CASSQQGLWGYGYTF.

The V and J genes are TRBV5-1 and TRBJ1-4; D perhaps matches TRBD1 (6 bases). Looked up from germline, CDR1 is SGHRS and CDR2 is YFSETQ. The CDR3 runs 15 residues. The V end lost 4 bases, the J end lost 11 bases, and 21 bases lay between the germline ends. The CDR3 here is CASSPPGAEIGKLFF. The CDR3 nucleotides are TGCGCCAGCAGCCCCCCAGGGGCAGAGATAGGGAAACTGTTTTTT. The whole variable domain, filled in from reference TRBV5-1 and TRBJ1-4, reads KAGVTQTPRYLIKTRGQQVTLSCSPISGHRSVSWYQQTPGQGLQFLFEYFSETQRNKGNFPGRFSGRQFSNSRSEMNVSTLELGDSALYLCASSPPGAEIGKLFFGSGTQLSVL.

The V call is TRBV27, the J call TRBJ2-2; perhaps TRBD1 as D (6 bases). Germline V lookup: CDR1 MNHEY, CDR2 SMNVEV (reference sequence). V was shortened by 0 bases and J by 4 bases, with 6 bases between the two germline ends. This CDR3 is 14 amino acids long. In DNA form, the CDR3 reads TGTGCCAGCAGTTTATCAGGGGGCACCGGGGAGCTGTTTTTT. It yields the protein CASSLSGGTGELFF.

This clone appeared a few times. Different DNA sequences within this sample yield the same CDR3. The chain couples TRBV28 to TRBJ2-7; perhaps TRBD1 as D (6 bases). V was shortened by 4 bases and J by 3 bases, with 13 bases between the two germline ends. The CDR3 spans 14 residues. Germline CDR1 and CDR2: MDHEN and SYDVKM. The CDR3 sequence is CASSSPGQSYEQYF. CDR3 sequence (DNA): TGTGCCAGCAGTTCTCCGGGACAAAGCTACGAGCAGTACTTC.

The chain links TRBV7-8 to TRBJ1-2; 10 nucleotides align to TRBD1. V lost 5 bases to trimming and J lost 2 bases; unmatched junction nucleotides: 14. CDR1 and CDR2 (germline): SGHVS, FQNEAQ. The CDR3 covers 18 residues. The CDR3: CASSARDRGHHWNYGYTF. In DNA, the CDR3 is TGTGCCAGCAGCGCCCGGGACAGGGGCCACCATTGGAACTATGGCTACACCTTC.

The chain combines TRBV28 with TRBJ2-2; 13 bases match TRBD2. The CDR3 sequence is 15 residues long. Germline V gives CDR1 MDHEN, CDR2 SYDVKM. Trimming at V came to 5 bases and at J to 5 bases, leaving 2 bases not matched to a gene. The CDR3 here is CASSRTSGRTGELFF. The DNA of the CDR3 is TGTGCCAGCAGTCGGACTAGCGGGAGAACCGGGGAGCTGTTTTTT.

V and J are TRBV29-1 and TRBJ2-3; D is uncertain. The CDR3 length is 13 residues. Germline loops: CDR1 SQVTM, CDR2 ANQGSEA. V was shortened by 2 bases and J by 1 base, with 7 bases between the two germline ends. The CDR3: CSVEPQGTDTQYF. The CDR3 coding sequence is TGCAGCGTTGAACCCCAGGGCACAGATACGCAGTATTTT.